These 22 T cell receptor beta chains originate from one sample sequenced in a study of shared clonotypes between healthy human individuals. Generated by immunoSEQ multiplex PCR, the TCRdb table keeps only in-frame clones and is missing some. The data hold about 2.4 million clones, with under 95% observed a single time. Sequenced material: naive CD4+ T cells from PBMCs. The subset: CD45RA+ positively selected. These receptors all stem from a man aged 18 to 30 in good health. Some clones in this sample may be carry-over from other donors' samples.

This clone was seen only once. The chain joins TRBV6-6 to TRBJ1-2; D gene unclear. CDR3 length equals 12 residues. V was clipped by 5 bases and J by 7 bases, with 11 bases between them. CDR1 and CDR2 from the germline V gene are MNHNY and SVGAGI (reference sequence). CDR3 in amino acids: CASSPPTSGYTF. In DNA form, the CDR3 reads TGTGCCAGCAGTCCACCGACAAGTGGCTACACCTTC.

A remark on this clone: The identical CDR3 is also encoded by other nucleotide sequences in the sample. The rearrangement uses TRBV5-1 and TRBJ2-1; 7 positions match TRBD2. The CDR3 length is 17 residues. The germline V gene encodes CDR1 SGHRS and CDR2 YFSETQ. With 0 bases clipped from V and 0 bases from J, the junction kept 6 bases outside the gene matches. The CDR3: CASSLVAGGSSYNEQFF. DNA of the CDR3: TGCGCCAGCAGCTTGGTAGCGGGCGGTAGCTCCTACAATGAGCAGTTCTTC.

The rearrangement links TRBV25-1 to TRBJ2-3; 10 positions agree with TRBD1. Trimming took 0 bases from V and 2 from J; bases not matched to a gene: 8. The CDR3 totals 18 residues. The germline V gene encodes CDR1 MGHDK and CDR2 SYGVNS. Here the CDR3 DNA reads TGTGCCAGCAGTGAATATCAGGGACAGGGGCCATCCACAGATACGCAGTATTTT. It translates to CASSEYQGQGPSTDTQYF.

The chain combines TRBV9 with TRBJ2-2, with D maybe TRBD1 (6 bases). The CDR3 is 16 residues long. Trimming cost V 3 bases and J 4 bases, with 16 bases left between them. Looked up from germline, CDR1 is SGDLS and CDR2 is YYNGEE. The CDR3 sequence is CASSAPEAGVTGELFF. The CDR3 nucleotides are TGTGCCAGCAGCGCCCCAGAGGCAGGGGTCACCGGGGAGCTGTTTTTT.

The gene calls are TRBV9 and TRBJ2-3; D not resolved. Germline V gives CDR1 SGDLS, CDR2 YYNGEE. Trimming stripped 2 bases from V and 2 bases from J, with 9 bases between. The CDR3 loop spans 14 amino acids. This CDR3 is CASSVSRDTDTQYF. As DNA, the CDR3 is TGTGCCAGCAGCGTTAGCAGAGACACAGATACGCAGTATTTT.

The chain couples TRBV29-1 to TRBJ1-1, with D maybe TRBD1 (6 bases). CDR1 and CDR2 (germline): SQVTM, ANQGSEA. V was shortened by 3 bases and J by 5 bases, with 13 bases between the two germline ends. The CDR3 sequence is 13 residues long. The CDR3 here is CSVEGAGRTEAFF. CDR3 bases: TGCAGCGTTGAGGGGGCCGGGAGGACTGAAGCTTTCTTT.

For this clone: This same CDR3 is encoded by further DNA sequences in the sample. V usage is TRBV5-1 and J usage is TRBJ1-1; unclear D gene. From germline, CDR1 is SGHRS and CDR2 YFSETQ. The V end was cut by 0 bases, the J end by 0 bases, with 9 bases between. This CDR3 is 15 amino acids long. CDR3 protein: CASSLGQTMNTEAFF. The CDR3 nucleotides read TGCGCCAGCAGCTTGGGGCAGACTATGAACACTGAAGCTTTCTTT.

J is TRBJ1-2 and V is TRBV27; 8 bases are a match to TRBD1. This CDR3 region has 15 residues. Losses at the gene ends were 7 bases for V and 6 bases for J; bases not matched to a gene: 13. From germline, CDR1 is MNHEY and CDR2 SMNVEV (reference sequence). CDR3 sequence (DNA): TGTGCCAGCACACGGACAGGGTCCCTCCCCGATGGCTACACCTTC. Translating gives CASTRTGSLPDGYTF.

V and J are TRBV7-6 and TRBJ1-1; 9 nucleotides match TRBD1. Germline CDR1 reads SGHVS; CDR2 reads FNYEAQ. Trimming cost V 7 bases and J 4 bases; bases outside gene matches: 1. The CDR3 has 12 amino acids. The CDR3 reads CASTTGGTEAFF. CDR3 bases: TGTGCCAGCACGACAGGGGGCACTGAAGCTTTCTTT. The whole variable domain, filled in from reference TRBV7-6 and TRBJ1-1, reads GAGVSQSPRYKVTKRGQDVALRCDPISGHVSLYWYRQALGQGPEFLTYFNYEAQQDKSGLPNDRFSAERPEGSISTLTIQRTEQRDSAMYRCASTTGGTEAFFGQGTRLTVV.

The rearrangement uses TRBV14 and TRBJ2-1; D gene uncertain. CDR3 length: 12 amino acids. In germline, CDR1 is SGHDN, CDR2 FVKESK. V lost 4 bases and J 8 bases, leaving 9 bases between the germline ends. The CDR3 nucleotides are TGTGCCAGCAGCCCCCTGAGCGATGAGCAGTTCTTC. It is translated as CASSPLSDEQFF. The full variable domain, completed using reference TRBV14 and TRBJ2-1, is EAGVTQFPSHSVIEKGQTVTLRCDPISGHDNLYWYRRVMGKEIKFLLHFVKESKQDESGMPNNRFLAERTGGTYSTLKVQPAELEDSGVYFCASSPLSDEQFFGPGTRLTVL.

The chain couples TRBV5-1 to TRBJ1-3; 7 nucleotides line up with TRBD1. Losses at the gene ends were 4 bases for V and 4 bases for J; bases not matched to a gene: 11. Germline V gives CDR1 SGHRS, CDR2 YFSETQ. CDR3 length: 16 residues. The CDR3 DNA reads as TGCGCCAGCAGCCTAGACCCGACAGGGAACGGAAACACCATATATTTT. Translated: CASSLDPTGNGNTIYF.

The sample holds one count of this clone. The chain combines TRBV4-3 with TRBJ2-3; 11 bases map to TRBD2. The ends lost 0 bases at V and 11 bases at J; junction bases unmatched: 10. The CDR3 is 16 residues long. CDR1 and CDR2 from the germline V gene are LGHNA and YSLEER. The CDR3 DNA reads TGCGCCAGCAGCCAAGAATGGCTAGCGGGGGGACAGAGGCAGTATTTT. Translating it yields CASSQEWLAGGQRQYF.

This clone was seen once. The chain couples TRBV7-8 to TRBJ2-7; 8 nucleotides match TRBD2. Germline V gives CDR1 SGHVS, CDR2 FQNEAQ. The J segment lost 4 bases and the V segment lost 2 bases, leaving 7 bases of the junction unmatched. The CDR3 consists of 15 residues. CDR3 region: CASSLSAGGFYEQYF. CDR3 nucleotide sequence: TGTGCCAGCAGCTTATCCGCGGGAGGATTTTACGAGCAGTACTTC.

The gene calls are TRBV18 and TRBJ2-5; a possible D gene is TRBD1 (6 bases). The CDR3 extends over 14 amino acids. CDR1 is KGHSH, CDR2 LQKENI, per germline. The V end was cut by 3 bases, the J end by 3 bases, with 11 bases between. The CDR3 sequence is CASSPSQGKETQYF. Here the CDR3 DNA reads TGTGCCAGCTCACCCTCGCAGGGGAAAGAGACCCAGTACTTC.

The V and J genes are TRBV28 and TRBJ1-1; unclear D gene. From germline, CDR1 is MDHEN and CDR2 SYDVKM. The length of the CDR3 is 14 residues. V lost 8 bases, J lost 0 bases, and 13 bases lay in between. The CDR3 DNA reads TGTGCCAGCCTCCCCCGCTCGCTGAACACTGAAGCTTTCTTT. Amino acids: CASLPRSLNTEAFF.

This clone showed up just once. The V and J genes are TRBV25-1 and TRBJ2-5; 15 bases line up with TRBD2. This CDR3 is 18 amino acids long. The ends lost 1 base at V and 4 bases at J; junction bases unmatched: 7. The V gene's germline CDR1 is MGHDK and CDR2 SYGVNS. In DNA form, the CDR3 reads TGTGCCAGCAGTGAATGGGGAGGGGGACTAGCGGGAGGAGAGACCCAGTACTTC. Protein sequence: CASSEWGGGLAGGETQYF.

V and J are TRBV7-2 and TRBJ1-1; 10 bases line up with TRBD1. V lost 6 bases, J lost 10 bases, and 5 bases stayed unmatched. From germline, CDR1 is SGHTA and CDR2 FQGNSA. The CDR3 has 12 residues. In DNA form, the CDR3 reads TGTGCCAGCAGTCGGGACAGGGGATTAGCTTTCTTT. Its protein product is CASSRDRGLAFF.

The chain couples TRBV21-1 to TRBJ1-1; the table assigns TRBD1, which was not confirmed against the DNA. TRBV21-1 is a documented pseudogene. The CDR3 is 14 amino acids. The CDR3 nucleotides read TGTGCCAGCAGTTGGACAGGCATGAACACTGAAGCTTTCTTT. It yields the protein CASSWTGMNTEAFF.

The V gene is TRBV15, the J gene TRBJ2-5; D is unresolved. The V and J ends lost 3 bases and 5 bases respectively, with 13 bases between them. There are 14 residues in the CDR3. The germline CDR1 and CDR2 sequences are LNHNV and YYDKDF (reference sequence). CDR3 sequence reads: CATSRAPAGETQYF. CDR3 sequence (DNA): TGTGCCACCAGCAGGGCCCCAGCCGGGGAGACCCAGTACTTC.

The rearrangement links TRBV19 to TRBJ2-7; D call uncertain. The germline CDR1 and CDR2 sequences are LNHDA and SQIVND (reference sequence). This CDR3 is built from 13 residues. The V end was cut by 6 bases, the J end by 5 bases, with 14 bases between. The DNA for the CDR3 is TGTGCCAGTAGCCACTACCCCTCTAACGAGCAGTACTTC. It encodes CASSHYPSNEQYF.

J is TRBJ2-5 and V is TRBV7-7; 8 bases line up with TRBD2. The junction had 1 base not matched to a gene; V was cut back by 0 bases and J by 1 base. Germline CDR1 reads SSHAT; CDR2 reads FNYEAQ (reference sequence). The CDR3 sequence is 15 residues long. The CDR3 loop is CASSLAAGAQETQYF. The CDR3, as DNA: TGTGCCAGCAGCTTAGCAGCGGGGGCCCAAGAGACCCAGTACTTC.

The chain couples TRBV5-1 to TRBJ1-1; D unclear. This CDR3 has 16 amino acids. Germline CDR1 reads SGHRS; CDR2 reads YFSETQ. Trimming took off 1 base at V and 0 bases at J, with 13 bases between the two ends. The CDR3 reads CASSLTERMMNTEAFF. CDR3 DNA: TGCGCCAGCAGCTTGACGGAGAGAATGATGAACACTGAAGCTTTCTTT.